Each of the 20 T cell receptor beta chains below was sequenced from the same sample in a study of cytomegalovirus exposure and HLA in healthy donors. PCR used 60 Vbeta primers and 13 Jbeta primers. The data were produced by immunoSEQ multiplex PCR, yet TCRdb's version contains in-frame clones alone and is incomplete. Among about 57,000 clones listed, around 83% were seen once. The sequencing sample was made of PBMCs. All receptors derive from a man in his thirties or forties in good health and CMV-seronegative.

This chain links TRBV6-6 with TRBJ2-1; 9 positions agree with TRBD1. With 6 bases clipped from V and 9 bases from J, the junction kept 9 bases outside the gene matches. Germline values: CDR1 MNHNY, CDR2 SVGAGI (reference sequence). The CDR3 runs to 14 residues. CDR3 coding DNA: TGTGCCAGCAGCTTCGGACAGGGGATGGGTGAGCAGTTCTTC. The encoded protein is CASSFGQGMGEQFF.

This chain joins TRBV11-3 and TRBJ1-1, with TRBD1 identical over 7 bases. The germline V gene has CDR1 SGHNT and CDR2 YENEEA. The junction had 6 bases not matched to a gene; V was cut back by 5 bases and J by 6 bases. The CDR3 has 13 amino acids. CDR3: CASSQGVLAEAFF. CDR3 nucleotide sequence: TGTGCCAGCAGCCAGGGGGTTCTTGCTGAAGCTTTCTTT.

V is TRBV29-1 and J is TRBJ2-1; TRBD2 aligns across 14 bases. Germline trimming cut 6 bases from V and 9 bases from J; bases unmatched to any gene: 10. This CDR3 contains 15 residues. Germline values: CDR1 SQVTM, CDR2 ANQGSEA. For the CDR3, the DNA is TGCAGCGTCGAACGGACTAGCGGGAGGCAGGGTGAGCAGTTCTTC. Its translation: CSVERTSGRQGEQFF.

This sequence joins TRBV7-7 and TRBJ2-1; maybe TRBD2 (5 bases). Germline loops: CDR1 SSHAT, CDR2 FNYEAQ (reference sequence). Trimming left V 5 bases short and J 6 bases short, with 14 bases between. The CDR3 has 14 amino acids. DNA of the CDR3: TGTGCCAGCAGCCGCTCGGGCGGGTTCAATGAGCAGTTCTTC. Amino acid sequence: CASSRSGGFNEQFF.

CDR3 sequence (DNA): TGCGCCAGCAGTGAGCCTACAGGATTGGGTTCACCCCTCCACTTT. As protein: CASSEPTGLGSPLHF. The chain recombines TRBV10-2 with TRBJ1-6; possible D gene TRBD1, 5 bases. This CDR3 comprises 15 residues. The germline V gene has CDR1 WSHSY and CDR2 SAAADI. V lost 2 bases and J 9 bases, leaving 14 bases between the germline ends.

As concerns this clone: Compared with germline, one end of the junction differs, possibly owing to a read error. The J gene is TRBJ1-2, the V gene TRBV7-9; tentatively, D is TRBD1 (6 bases). This CDR3 is built from 15 residues. Germline V gene data show CDR1 as SEHNR and CDR2 as FQNEAQ (reference sequence). Written as DNA, the CDR3 is TGTTCCAGCAGCTCGAGGGACAATACTAACTATGGCTACACCTTC. It encodes CSSSSRDNTNYGYTF.

The V gene is TRBV7-3, the J gene TRBJ2-5; TRBD1 matches 8 bases. This CDR3 spans 15 amino acids. Trimming cost V 5 bases and J 5 bases; bases outside gene matches: 10. Germline V gene lookup returns CDR1 SGHTA and CDR2 FQGTGA. CDR3 in amino acids: CASSPQARGLETQYF. Here the CDR3 DNA reads TGTGCCAGCAGCCCGCAGGCCAGGGGGCTGGAGACCCAGTACTTC.

The chain recombines TRBV19 with TRBJ2-5, with TRBD2 matching 9 bases. The V gene end was trimmed by 6 bases and the J gene end by 4 bases; junction bases not matched to a gene: 3. There are 13 residues in the CDR3. The germline V gene encodes CDR1 LNHDA and CDR2 SQIVND (reference sequence). The CDR3 DNA reads as TGTGCCAGTAGGGGGACTAGCCGAGAGACCCAGTACTTC. This translates into CASRGTSRETQYF.

This clone showed up just a few times. The chain carries TRBV20-1 and TRBJ2-7; the match to TRBD2 covers 7 bases. Unmatched junction bases numbered 4, after V lost 6 bases and J lost 5 bases. The germline CDR1 and CDR2 sequences are DFQATT and SNEGSKA (reference sequence). This CDR3 comprises 11 residues. The CDR3 coding sequence is TGCAGTGCCCGGGAGGTCCACGAGCAGTACTTC. Amino acid sequence: CSAREVHEQYF.

This rearrangement joins TRBV4-1 to TRBJ1-4; D is undetermined. Germline assignment: CDR1 MGHRA and CDR2 YSYEKL. There are 16 residues in the CDR3. V lost 1 base to trimming and J lost 5 bases, with 14 bases between them. CDR3 sequence reads: CASSQGFKGVNEKLFF. As DNA, the CDR3 is TGCGCCAGCAGCCAAGGATTTAAGGGAGTCAATGAAAAACTGTTTTTT.

J is TRBJ2-7 and V is TRBV25-1, with D maybe TRBD2 (6 bases). CDR3 size: 12 residues. V dropped 7 bases and J dropped 6 bases, with 13 bases sitting between them. Germline V gene data show CDR1 as MGHDK and CDR2 as SYGVNS. CDR3 loop: CASNRGVGEQYF. Written as DNA, the CDR3 is TGTGCCAGCAACCGCGGGGTGGGCGAGCAGTACTTC.

J is TRBJ1-2 and V is TRBV6-1; D is perhaps TRBD1 (5 bases). With 1 base removed from V and 4 bases from J, the gap between germline ends came to 10 bases. This CDR3 is built from 14 residues. Looked up from germline, CDR1 is MNHNS and CDR2 is SASEGT. The CDR3 sequence is CASSEVGGTYGYTF. For the CDR3, the DNA is TGTGCCAGCAGTGAAGTCGGGGGAACCTATGGCTACACCTTC.

This clone was seen a single time. The V and J genes are TRBV27 and TRBJ1-2; a weak D match, TRBD1 (6 bases). Germline values: CDR1 MNHEY, CDR2 SMNVEV (reference sequence). This CDR3 contains 14 residues. V lost 4 bases and J lost 10, with 19 bases in between. The CDR3 nucleotides read TGTGCCAGCAGTTCCCCGGGACAAGGGCGAGCCTACACCTTC. This codes for CASSSPGQGRAYTF.

The V call is TRBV27, the J call TRBJ1-2; tentative D call: TRBD1 (5 bases). V lost 6 bases and J lost 6, with 20 bases in between. This CDR3 is built from 15 residues. Germline-derived CDR1 and CDR2 are MNHEY and SMNVEV (reference sequence). CDR3 coding DNA: TGTGCCAGCAGCCTTGACCCCAGGGTAATACATGGCTACACCTTC. This translates into CASSLDPRVIHGYTF.

The J gene is TRBJ2-2, the V gene TRBV19, with 8 bases aligning to TRBD1. The CDR3 sequence is 17 residues long. Germline CDR1 and CDR2: LNHDA and SQIVND (reference sequence). Unmatched junction bases numbered 8, after V lost 5 bases and J lost 0 bases. The CDR3 coding sequence is TGTGCCAGTAGTCTCTACTTGGGACAGGCGAACACCGGGGAGCTGTTTTTT. Its translation is CASSLYLGQANTGELFF.

The chain joins TRBV5-1 to TRBJ2-7; the D is unclear. Germline values: CDR1 SGHRS, CDR2 YFSETQ. The CDR3 loop spans 11 amino acids. V was clipped by 5 bases and J by 6 bases, with 9 bases between them. The CDR3 loop reads CASRESAEQYF. DNA for the CDR3: TGCGCCAGCAGGGAGAGCGCCGAGCAGTACTTC.

The V call is TRBV13, the J call TRBJ2-7; D unclear. The CDR3 is 14 residues long. Trimming cost V 2 bases and J 0 bases, with 8 bases left between them. Germline loops: CDR1 PRHDT, CDR2 FYEKMQ (reference sequence). The CDR3 loop is CASSLMGTSYEQYF. DNA of the CDR3: TGTGCCAGCAGCTTAATGGGCACCTCCTACGAGCAGTACTTC. Looking up the rest from reference TRBV13 and TRBJ2-7 gives the full variable domain: AAGVIQSPRHLIKEKRETATLKCYPIPRHDTVYWYQQGPGQDPQFLISFYEKMQSDKGSIPDRFSAQQFSDYHSELNMSSLELGDSALYFCASSLMGTSYEQYFGPGTRLTVT.

The chain has TRBV9 and TRBJ2-7; D is undetermined. CDR1 and CDR2 from the germline V gene are SGDLS and YYNGEE. Trimming pared 1 base from V and 0 bases from J, leaving 8 bases between. The CDR3 consists of 14 residues. The CDR3 nucleotides read TGTGCCAGCAGCGTACTCTCCAGCTCCTACGAGCAGTACTTC. It codes for CASSVLSSSYEQYF.

This clone has just one count. The chain has TRBV19 and TRBJ1-5; D ambiguous. Germline CDR1 is LNHDA and CDR2 is SQIVND (reference sequence). V was clipped by 7 bases and J by 1 base, with 17 bases between them. CDR3 length: 16 amino acids. CDR3 sequence reads: CASTISRHYSNQPQHF. The CDR3 DNA is TGTGCCAGTACCATAAGTCGACATTACAGCAATCAGCCCCAGCATTTT.

Only one count was recorded for this clone. V usage is TRBV5-1 and J usage is TRBJ2-3; TRBD1 is a possible D gene (6 bases). Germline CDR1 SGHRS, CDR2 YFSETQ. Trimming left V 1 base short and J 2 bases short, with 8 bases between. The CDR3 sequence is 14 residues long. Written as DNA, the CDR3 is TGCGCCAGCAGCTTGAACAGGGACACAGATACGCAGTATTTT. Translated, it gives CASSLNRDTDTQYF.